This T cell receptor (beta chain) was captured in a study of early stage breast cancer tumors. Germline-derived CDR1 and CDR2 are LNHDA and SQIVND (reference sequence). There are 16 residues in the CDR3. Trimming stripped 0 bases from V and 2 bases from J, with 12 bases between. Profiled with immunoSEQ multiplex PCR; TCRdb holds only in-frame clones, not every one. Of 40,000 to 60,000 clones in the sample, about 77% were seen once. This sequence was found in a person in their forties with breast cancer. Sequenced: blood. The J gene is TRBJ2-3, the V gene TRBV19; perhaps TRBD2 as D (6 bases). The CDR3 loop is CASSIDLRETTDTQYF. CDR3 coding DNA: TGTGCCAGTAGTATAGATCTCCGGGAGACCACAGATACGCAGTATTTT.